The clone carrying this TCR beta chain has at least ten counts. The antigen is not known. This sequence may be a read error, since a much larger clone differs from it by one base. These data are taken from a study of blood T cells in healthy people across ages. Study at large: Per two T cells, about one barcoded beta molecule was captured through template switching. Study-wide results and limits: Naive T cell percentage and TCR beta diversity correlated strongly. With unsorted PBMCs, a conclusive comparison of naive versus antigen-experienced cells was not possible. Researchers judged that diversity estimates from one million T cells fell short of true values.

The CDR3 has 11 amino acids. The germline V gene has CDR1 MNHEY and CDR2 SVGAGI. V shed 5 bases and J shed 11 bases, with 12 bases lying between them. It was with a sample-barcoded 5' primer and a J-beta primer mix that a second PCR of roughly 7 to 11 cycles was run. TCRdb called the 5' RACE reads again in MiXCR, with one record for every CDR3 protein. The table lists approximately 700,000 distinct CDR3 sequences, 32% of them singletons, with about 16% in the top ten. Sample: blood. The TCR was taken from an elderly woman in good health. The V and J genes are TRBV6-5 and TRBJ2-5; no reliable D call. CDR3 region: CASSTWYEQYF. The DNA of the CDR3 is TGTGCCAGCAGTACATGGTATGAGCAGTACTTC.